The rows below give T cell receptor beta chains drawn from one sample of a study of T cell changes during pregnancy in multiple sclerosis. Repertoires were generated with immunoSEQ multiplex PCR, while TCRdb's copy carries only in-frame clones and drops some. The table shows about 130,000 clones, with roughly 95% occurring only once. This material consisted of peripheral blood, taken after pregnancy. These receptors originate from a female donor with multiple sclerosis, enrolled in a pregnancy study. CDR3s include the opening cysteine and the closing phenylalanine or tryptophan. Each record gives: V gene, J gene, D gene, clone size, CDR3 protein, CDR3 DNA. D genes are given only for firm matches. Where a row states a size, it is once, few, many or the class of an expanded clone; other rows omit it.

TRBV9	TRBJ2-5	-	once	CASSVDSGVGETQYF	TGTGCCAGCAGCGTAGATTCGGGAGTGGGGGAGACCCAGTACTTC
TRBV5-1	TRBJ1-1	TRBD1	once	CASKSTGGNTEAFF	TGCGCCAGCAAAAGCACAGGGGGAAACACTGAAGCTTTCTTT
TRBV4-3	TRBJ2-1	-	once	CASSQVVSDEQFF	TGCGCCAGCAGCCAAGTTGTTTCCGATGAGCAGTTCTTC
TRBV14	TRBJ1-2	-	-	CASSQGEGFYGYTF	TGTGCCAGCAGCCAAGGAGAGGGCTTCTATGGCTACACCTTC
TRBV18	TRBJ2-7	TRBD1	-	CASSPPGQGFYEQYF	TGTGCCAGCTCACCGCCGGGACAGGGGTTCTACGAGCAGTACTTC
TRBV28	TRBJ2-5	TRBD2	once	CASRASGEGNQETQYF	TGTGCCAGCAGGGCTTCGGGGGAGGGTAACCAAGAGACCCAGTACTTC
TRBV5-1	TRBJ2-1	-	-	CASSLGINEQFF	TGCGCCAGCAGCTTGGGTATAAATGAGCAGTTCTTC
TRBV7-9	TRBJ2-7	TRBD2	-	CASSLEGRAYEQYF	TGTGCCAGCAGCTTAGAGGGGAGGGCCTACGAGCAGTACTTC
TRBV2	TRBJ2-1	-	-	CASTTERSYNEQFF	TGTGCCAGCACAACGGAGCGCTCCTACAATGAGCAGTTCTTC
TRBV19	TRBJ1-2	-	-	CASSIADTMVYGYTF	TGTGCCAGTAGTATAGCGGACACAATGGTCTATGGCTACACCTTC
TRBV7-2	TRBJ2-7	-	-	CASSFGWSSYEQYF	TGTGCCAGCAGCTTCGGTTGGAGCTCCTACGAGCAGTACTTC
TRBV30	TRBJ2-1	-	-	CAFTLWSAGGSYNEQFF	TGTGCCTTCACGCTCTGGTCGGCAGGTGGCTCCTACAATGAGCAGTTCTTC
TRBV28	TRBJ2-3	TRBD1	-	CASSRGQSGTDTQYF	TGTGCCAGCAGCCGGGGACAGTCGGGCACAGATACGCAGTATTTT
TRBV28	TRBJ1-2	TRBD1	-	CASSSGTGPKGYTF	TGTGCCAGCAGTTCAGGGACAGGGCCTAAAGGCTACACCTTC
TRBV15	TRBJ1-5	TRBD1	once	CATSGTGSRQPQHF	TGTGCCACCAGCGGGACAGGGTCTAGGCAGCCCCAGCATTTT
TRBV10-3	TRBJ2-7	TRBD2	-	CAISEELAGSYEQYF	TGTGCCATCAGTGAGGAACTAGCGGGATCGTACGAGCAGTACTTC
TRBV5-6	TRBJ2-7	TRBD1	-	CASRPTGVYEQYF	TGTGCCAGCAGGCCGACAGGGGTCTACGAGCAGTACTTC
TRBV5-6	TRBJ2-7	-	-	CASSLGAPTYEQYF	TGTGCCAGCAGCTTGGGGGCTCCAACCTACGAGCAGTACTTC
TRBV27	TRBJ2-3	-	-	CASSRGDSTDTQYF	TGTGCCAGCAGTAGGGGCGATAGCACAGATACGCAGTATTTT
TRBV15	TRBJ2-7	-	-	CATSRDPLRLKPSEQYF	TGTGCCACCAGCAGAGATCCCCTCCGACTGAAACCCAGCGAGCAGTACTTC
TRBV6-5	TRBJ2-7	-	once	CASRGPYSYEQYF	TGTGCCAGCCGCGGGCCCTACTCCTACGAGCAGTACTTC
TRBV27	TRBJ1-3	-	-	CASSSGAGAGNTIYF	TGTGCCAGCAGTTCAGGTGCAGGCGCTGGAAACACCATATATTTT
TRBV19	TRBJ2-2	TRBD2	-	CASSTRTSFSGELFF	TGTGCCAGTAGTACCCGGACTAGTTTCTCCGGGGAGCTGTTTTTT
TRBV7-2	TRBJ2-7	TRBD2	-	CASSPGVAGAEQYF	TGTGCCAGCAGCCCCGGGGTAGCGGGAGCGGAGCAGTACTTC
TRBV5-1	TRBJ2-3	TRBD1	-	CASSKGADTQYF	TGCGCCAGCAGCAAGGGGGCTGATACGCAGTATTTT
TRBV6-6	TRBJ1-3	TRBD1	-	CASSPGQRPGNTIYF	TGTGCCAGCAGTCCGGGACAGCGCCCCGGAAACACCATATATTTT
TRBV27	TRBJ2-3	-	-	CASSLSRGIYDTQYF	TGTGCCAGCAGTTTATCGAGGGGGATCTACGATACGCAGTATTTT
TRBV7-9	TRBJ2-5	-	-	CASSFATERETQYF	TGTGCCAGCAGCTTCGCGACAGAGCGCGAGACCCAGTACTTC
TRBV9	TRBJ2-1	-	-	CASSAQALYYNEQFF	TGTGCCAGCAGCGCCCAAGCACTATACTACAATGAGCAGTTCTTC
TRBV6-5	TRBJ1-4	TRBD1	-	CASSLTGGSGEKLFF	TGTGCCAGCAGTTTGACAGGGGGAAGTGGTGAAAAACTGTTTTTT
TRBV19	TRBJ1-1	TRBD1	-	CASSLDRLNTEAFF	TGTGCCAGTAGCTTGGACAGGCTAAACACTGAAGCTTTCTTT